The T cell receptor (beta chain) under discussion was sequenced for a study of cytomegalovirus exposure and HLA in healthy donors. Assay: immunoSEQ multiplex PCR; the TCRdb copy retains only in-frame clones and omits some. This table has 150,000 to 200,000 clones, 86% appearing once. Sequenced: PBMCs. The source is a woman under 30 in good health and CMV-seronegative.

The CDR3, as DNA: TGTGCCAGTAGTGAGGCGGAGACAGATACGCAGTATTTT. Amino acid sequence: CASSEAETDTQYF. The chain employs TRBV19 and TRBJ2-3, with D unclear. In germline, CDR1 is LNHDA, CDR2 SQIVND (reference sequence). V was cut by 5 bases and J by 3 bases, with 9 bases left in between. The CDR3 has 13 amino acids.